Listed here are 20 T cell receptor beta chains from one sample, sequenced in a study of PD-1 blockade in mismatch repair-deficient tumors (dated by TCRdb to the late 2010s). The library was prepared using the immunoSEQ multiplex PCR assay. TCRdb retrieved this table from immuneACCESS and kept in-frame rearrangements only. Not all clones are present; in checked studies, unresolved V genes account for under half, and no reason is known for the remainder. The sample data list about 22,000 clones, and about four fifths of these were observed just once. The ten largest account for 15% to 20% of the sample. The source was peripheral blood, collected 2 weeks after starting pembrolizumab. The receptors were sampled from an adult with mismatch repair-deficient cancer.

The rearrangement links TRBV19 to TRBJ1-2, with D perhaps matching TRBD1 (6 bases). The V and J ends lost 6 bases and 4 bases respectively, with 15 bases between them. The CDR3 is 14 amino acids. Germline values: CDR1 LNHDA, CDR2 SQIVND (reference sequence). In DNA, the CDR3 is TGTGCCAGTAGACCGGAACAGGGCGCCTATGGCTACACCTTC. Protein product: CASRPEQGAYGYTF.

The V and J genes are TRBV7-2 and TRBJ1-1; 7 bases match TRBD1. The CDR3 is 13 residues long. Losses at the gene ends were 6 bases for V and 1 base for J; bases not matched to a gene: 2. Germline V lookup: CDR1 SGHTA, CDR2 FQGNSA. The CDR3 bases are TGTGCCAGCAGTCGGGACAGGAACACTGAAGCTTTCTTT. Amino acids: CASSRDRNTEAFF.

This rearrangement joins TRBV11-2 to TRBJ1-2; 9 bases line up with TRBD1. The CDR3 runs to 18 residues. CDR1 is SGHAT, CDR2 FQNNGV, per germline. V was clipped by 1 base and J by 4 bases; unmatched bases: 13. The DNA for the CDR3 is TGTGCCAGCAGCTTAGGCCCCCCGGGACAGGGACCCCCCTATGGCTACACCTTC. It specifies CASSLGPPGQGPPYGYTF.

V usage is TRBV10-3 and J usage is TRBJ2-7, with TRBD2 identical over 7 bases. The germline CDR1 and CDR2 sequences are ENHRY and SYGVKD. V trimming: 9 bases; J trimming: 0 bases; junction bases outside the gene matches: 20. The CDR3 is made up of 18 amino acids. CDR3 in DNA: TGTGCCATATCAGCGGAAAAAGGACTAGATTATTTCTCCTACGAGCAGTACTTC. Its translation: CAISAEKGLDYFSYEQYF.

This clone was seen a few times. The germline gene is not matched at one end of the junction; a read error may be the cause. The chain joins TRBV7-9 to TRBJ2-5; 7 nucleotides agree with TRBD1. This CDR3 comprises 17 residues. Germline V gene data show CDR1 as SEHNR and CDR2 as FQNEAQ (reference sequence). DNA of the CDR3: TGTGCCAGCAGCCCCTGGCCCCACCGAACAGGGGAAGAGCCCCAGTACTTC. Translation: CASSPWPHRTGEEPQYF.

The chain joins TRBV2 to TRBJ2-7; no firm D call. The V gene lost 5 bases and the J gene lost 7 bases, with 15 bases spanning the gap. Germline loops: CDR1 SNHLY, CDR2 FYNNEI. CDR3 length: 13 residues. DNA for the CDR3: TGTGCCAGCAGTCCTACGGTTGCTGGTGAGCAGTACTTC. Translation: CASSPTVAGEQYF.

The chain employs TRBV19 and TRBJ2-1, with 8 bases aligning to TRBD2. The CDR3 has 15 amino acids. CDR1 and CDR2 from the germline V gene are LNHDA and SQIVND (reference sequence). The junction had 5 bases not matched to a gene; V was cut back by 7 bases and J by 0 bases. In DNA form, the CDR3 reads TGTGCCAGTAACCCAAGCGGGAGCTCCTACAATGAGCAGTTCTTC. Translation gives CASNPSGSSYNEQFF.

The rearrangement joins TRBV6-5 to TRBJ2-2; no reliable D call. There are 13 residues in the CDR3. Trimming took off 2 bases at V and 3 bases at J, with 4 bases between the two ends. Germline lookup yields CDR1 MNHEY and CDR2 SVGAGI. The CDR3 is CASSYRDTGELFF. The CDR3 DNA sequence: TGTGCCAGCAGTTACCGGGACACCGGGGAGCTGTTTTTT.

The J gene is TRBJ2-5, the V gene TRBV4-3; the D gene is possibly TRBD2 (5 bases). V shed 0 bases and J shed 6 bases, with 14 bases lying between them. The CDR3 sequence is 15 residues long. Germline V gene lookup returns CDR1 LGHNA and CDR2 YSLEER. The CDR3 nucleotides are TGCGCCAGCAGCCAAGACTGGGGTTTCGGGAAGACCCAGTACTTC. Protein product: CASSQDWGFGKTQYF.

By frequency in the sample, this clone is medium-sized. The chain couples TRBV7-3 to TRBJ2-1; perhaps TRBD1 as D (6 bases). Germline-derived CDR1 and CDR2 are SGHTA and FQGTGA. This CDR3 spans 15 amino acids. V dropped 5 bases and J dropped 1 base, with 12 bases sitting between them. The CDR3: CASSLEGESYNEQFF. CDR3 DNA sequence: TGTGCCAGCAGCCTCGAGGGGGAGTCCTACAATGAGCAGTTCTTC.

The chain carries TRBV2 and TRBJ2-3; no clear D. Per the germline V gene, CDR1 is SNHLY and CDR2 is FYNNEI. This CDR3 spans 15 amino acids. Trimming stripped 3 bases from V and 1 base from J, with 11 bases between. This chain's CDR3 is CASSDSRIGTDTQYF. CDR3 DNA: TGTGCCAGCAGTGATTCCAGAATCGGCACAGATACGCAGTATTTT. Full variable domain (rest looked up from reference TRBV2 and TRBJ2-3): EPEVTQTPSHQVTQMGQEVILRCVPISNHLYFYWYRQILGQKVEFLVSFYNNEISEKSEIFDDQFSVERPDGSNFTLKIRSTKLEDSAMYFCASSDSRIGTDTQYFGPGTRLTVL.

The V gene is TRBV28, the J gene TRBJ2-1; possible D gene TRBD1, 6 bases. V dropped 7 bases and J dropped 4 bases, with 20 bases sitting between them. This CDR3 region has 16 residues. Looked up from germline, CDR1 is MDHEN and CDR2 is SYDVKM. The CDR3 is CASTSDSDRSYNEQFF. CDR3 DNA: TGTGCCAGCACCTCGGATTCGGACAGATCTTACAATGAGCAGTTCTTC.

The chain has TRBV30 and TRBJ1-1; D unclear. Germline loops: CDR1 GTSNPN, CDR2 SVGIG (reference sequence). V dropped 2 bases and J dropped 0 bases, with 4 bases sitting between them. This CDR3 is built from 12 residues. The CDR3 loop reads CAWSRLNTEAFF. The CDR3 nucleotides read TGTGCCTGGAGTCGCCTGAACACTGAAGCTTTCTTT.

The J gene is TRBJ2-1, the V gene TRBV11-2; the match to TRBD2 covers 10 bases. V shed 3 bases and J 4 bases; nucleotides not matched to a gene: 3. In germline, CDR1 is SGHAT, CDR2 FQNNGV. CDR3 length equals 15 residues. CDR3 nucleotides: TGTGCCAGCAGCTTGAGCGGGAGGGGTTACAATGAGCAGTTCTTC. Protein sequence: CASSLSGRGYNEQFF.

DNA for the CDR3: TGCAGTGCTAGCCCGGGTACTGAAGCTTTCTTT. Translation: CSASPGTEAFF. V is TRBV20-1 and J is TRBJ1-1; D ambiguous. Trimming left V 3 bases short and J 5 bases short, with 7 bases between. Germline values: CDR1 DFQATT, CDR2 SNEGSKA (reference sequence). The CDR3 is 11 residues long.

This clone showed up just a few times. This CDR3 reads CASSGTGGDTQYF. Written as DNA, the CDR3 is TGTGCCAGCAGTGGGACAGGGGGAGATACGCAGTATTTT. The chain uses TRBV25-1 and TRBJ2-3, with 10 positions matching TRBD1. This CDR3 is built from 13 residues. The junction had 0 bases not matched to a gene; V was cut back by 4 bases and J by 5 bases. The germline V gene encodes CDR1 MGHDK and CDR2 SYGVNS. Full variable domain (missing parts from reference TRBV25-1 and TRBJ2-3): EADIYQTPRYLVIGTGKKITLECSQTMGHDKMYWYQQDPGMELHLIHYSYGVNSTEKGDLSSESTVSRIRTEHFPLTLESARPSHTSQYLCASSGTGGDTQYFGPGTRLTVL.

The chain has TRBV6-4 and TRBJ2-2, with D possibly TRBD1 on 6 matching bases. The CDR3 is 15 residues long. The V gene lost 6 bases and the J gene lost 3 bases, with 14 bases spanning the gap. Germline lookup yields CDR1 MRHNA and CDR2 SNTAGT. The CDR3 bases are TGTGCCAGCAGCGAACAGGGTAGCGACACCGGGGAGCTGTTTTTT. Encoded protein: CASSEQGSDTGELFF.

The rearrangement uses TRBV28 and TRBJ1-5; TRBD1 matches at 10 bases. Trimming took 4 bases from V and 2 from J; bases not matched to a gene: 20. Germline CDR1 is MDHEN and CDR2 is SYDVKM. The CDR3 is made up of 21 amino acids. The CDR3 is CASSWGPWGQGPRLRNQPQHF. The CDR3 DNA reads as TGTGCCAGCAGTTGGGGACCGTGGGGACAGGGGCCGCGCCTTCGCAATCAGCCCCAGCATTTT.

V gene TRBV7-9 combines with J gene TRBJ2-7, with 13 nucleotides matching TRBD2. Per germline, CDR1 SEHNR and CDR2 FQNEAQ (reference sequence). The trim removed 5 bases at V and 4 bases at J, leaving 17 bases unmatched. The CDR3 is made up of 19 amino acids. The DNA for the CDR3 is TGTGCCAGCAGCGGACCGGGACTAGCGGGAAAATCGGGGGCTTACGAGCAGTACTTC. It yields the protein CASSGPGLAGKSGAYEQYF.

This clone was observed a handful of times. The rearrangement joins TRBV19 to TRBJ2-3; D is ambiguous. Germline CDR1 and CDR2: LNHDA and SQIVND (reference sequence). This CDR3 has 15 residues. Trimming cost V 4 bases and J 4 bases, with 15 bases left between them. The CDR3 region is CASSTLPRVADTQYF. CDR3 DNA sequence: TGTGCCAGTAGTACCCTACCTAGGGTTGCAGATACGCAGTATTTT.